These T cell receptor beta chains were read from a single sample in a study of cytomegalovirus exposure and HLA in healthy donors. Only in-frame clones appear in the TCRdb table, and some are missing; sequencing was by immunoSEQ multiplex PCR. The data show some 110,000 clones, with roughly 77% seen just once and approximately 2.4% held by the top ten. The sequenced sample consisted of PBMCs. The receptors were sampled from a man aged 40-55 years in good health and CMV-seronegative. The CDR3 runs from the conserved cysteine through the conserved F or W. A D gene is named only where the DNA matches it firmly. Clone size is given for some rows only: seen once, a few or many times, or a class if the clone is expanded.

J gene: TRBJ2-1; V gene: TRBV5-1; clone size: -; D gene: TRBD1; CDR3 DNA: TGCGCCAGCAGCCTTCCCGGGACAGGGGGCGAGAATGAGCAGTTCTTC; CDR3 protein: CASSLPGTGGENEQFF
J gene: TRBJ2-3; V gene: TRBV5-6; clone size: once; D gene: -; CDR3 DNA: TGTGCCAGCAGCTCTATTCAGGGGTCAGATACGCAGTATTTT; CDR3 protein: CASSSIQGSDTQYF
J gene: TRBJ2-7; V gene: TRBV12-5; clone size: -; D gene: TRBD2; CDR3 DNA: TGTGCTAGTGGCGATAGGACTAGCTCTTACGAGCAGTACTTC; CDR3 protein: CASGDRTSSYEQYF
J gene: TRBJ1-3; V gene: TRBV2; clone size: -; D gene: -; CDR3 DNA: TGTGCCAGCACGGGGAGACCCTCTGGAAACACCATATATTTT; CDR3 protein: CASTGRPSGNTIYF
J gene: TRBJ1-4; V gene: TRBV6-6; clone size: -; D gene: TRBD1; CDR3 DNA: TGTGCCACCTCAGACAGGGCAAATGAAAAACTGTTTTTT; CDR3 protein: CATSDRANEKLFF
J gene: TRBJ2-6; V gene: TRBV19; clone size: -; D gene: -; CDR3 DNA: TGTGCCAGTAGTATGCAGGGGCTAGGCGGGGCCAACGTCCTGACTTTC; CDR3 protein: CASSMQGLGGANVLTF
J gene: TRBJ2-3; V gene: TRBV9; clone size: -; D gene: TRBD1; CDR3 DNA: TGTGCCAGCAGCGTAGCGGGACAGGGAATCACAGATACGCAGTATTTT; CDR3 protein: CASSVAGQGITDTQYF
J gene: TRBJ1-1; V gene: TRBV19; clone size: -; D gene: -; CDR3 DNA: TGTGCCAGTGGTTTCCTCGGGAGTGAAGCTTTCTTT; CDR3 protein: CASGFLGSEAFF
J gene: TRBJ1-3; V gene: TRBV9; clone size: -; D gene: -; CDR3 DNA: TGTGCCAGCAGCGTAGACGCCAGGTCCTCTGGAAACACCATATATTTT; CDR3 protein: CASSVDARSSGNTIYF
J gene: TRBJ2-2; V gene: TRBV11-3; clone size: -; D gene: -; CDR3 DNA: TGTGCCAGCAGCTCCTATAGGGGCCCAGCAGGTGCCGGGGAGCTGTTTTTT; CDR3 protein: CASSSYRGPAGAGELFF
J gene: TRBJ1-1; V gene: TRBV29-1; clone size: once; D gene: TRBD1; CDR3 DNA: TGCAGCGCCGACAGGGGCACTGAAGCTTTCTTT; CDR3 protein: CSADRGTEAFF
J gene: TRBJ2-3; V gene: TRBV6-6; clone size: -; D gene: TRBD2; CDR3 DNA: TGTGCCAGCACCGCGACTAGCGGTCATACGCAGTATTTT; CDR3 protein: CASTATSGHTQYF
J gene: TRBJ2-5; V gene: TRBV2; clone size: -; D gene: TRBD2; CDR3 DNA: TGTGCCAGCAGCGTACAGCTCGGGGGGACTGGGGAGACCCAGTACTTC; CDR3 protein: CASSVQLGGTGETQYF
J gene: TRBJ2-6; V gene: TRBV21-1; clone size: few; D gene: -; CDR3 DNA: TGTGCCAGCAGCGCCTACAGGGGGTTTATAAACTCTGGGGCCAACGTCCTGACTTTC; CDR3 protein: CASSAYRGFINSGANVLTF
J gene: TRBJ1-2; V gene: TRBV9; clone size: -; D gene: -; CDR3 DNA: TGTGCCAGCAGCGCACAGCGGAACTATGGCTACACCTTC; CDR3 protein: CASSAQRNYGYTF
J gene: TRBJ1-1; V gene: TRBV7-9; clone size: -; D gene: TRBD1; CDR3 DNA: TGTGCCAGCAGCTTAGCCGGGACAGAAGAAGCTTTCTTT; CDR3 protein: CASSLAGTEEAFF